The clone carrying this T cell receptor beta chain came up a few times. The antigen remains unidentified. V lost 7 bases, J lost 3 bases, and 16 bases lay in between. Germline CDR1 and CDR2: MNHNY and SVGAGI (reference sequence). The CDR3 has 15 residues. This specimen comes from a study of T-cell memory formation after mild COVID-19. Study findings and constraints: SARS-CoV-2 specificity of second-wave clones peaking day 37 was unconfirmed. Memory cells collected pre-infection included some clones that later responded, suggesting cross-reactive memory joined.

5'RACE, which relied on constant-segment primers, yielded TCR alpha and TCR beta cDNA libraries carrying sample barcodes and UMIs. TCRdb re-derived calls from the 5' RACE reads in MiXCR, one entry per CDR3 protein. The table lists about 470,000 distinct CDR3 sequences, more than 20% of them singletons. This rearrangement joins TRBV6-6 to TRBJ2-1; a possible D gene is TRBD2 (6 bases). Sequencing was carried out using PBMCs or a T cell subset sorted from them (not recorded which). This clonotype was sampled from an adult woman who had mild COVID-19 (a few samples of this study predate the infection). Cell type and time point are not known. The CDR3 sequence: CASIPGLDSYNEQFF. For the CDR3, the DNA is TGTGCCAGCATCCCGGGACTTGACAGCTACAATGAGCAGTTCTTC.